This T cell receptor beta chain was identified in a study of shared clonotypes between healthy human individuals. Study-wide background: With ages of 18 to 49, the donors were a couple of women and a few men.

This clone was detected once. Its antigen is still unknown. Other DNA sequences in the sample encode the same CDR3. Naive CD8 cells were CD45RO-negative, positively selected for CCR7, excluding terminally differentiated effector memory CD45RA+ cells. Donors were Caucasian adults residing in Nashville, Tennessee, USA. Clones were read by immunoSEQ multiplex PCR, and TCRdb kept only the in-frame ones, dropping some. The table lists millions of clones, about 94% of them singletons, with approximately 1.2% in the top ten. Study results and limitations: The sampled material consisted only of blood, and tissue repertoires are likely to differ. What naive subsets generally showed was a larger estimated richness than memory subsets showed.

The germline gives CDR1 MGHRA, CDR2 YSYEKL. This CDR3 comprises 15 residues. Trimming left V 4 bases short and J 4 bases short, with 13 bases between. Material for sequencing was naive CD8+ T cells sorted from blood. J is TRBJ2-2 and V is TRBV4-1, with a weak D call TRBD2 (7 bases). The receptor's source is a man between 18 and 29 years old in good health. The DNA of the CDR3 is TGCGCCAGCAGCCCCGGACTAGGGGGCACCGGGGAGCTGTTTTTT. It encodes CASSPGLGGTGELFF.